The 25 T cell receptor beta chains given below trace back to one sample, sequenced in a study of vaccination and CD4 T cells after COVID-19. TCRdb processed the PCR reads anew with MiXCR; each CDR3 protein has one entry. The sample holds 15,000 or so distinct CDR3 sequences; over 65% are singletons and the top ten take about 1%. This specimen was CD4+ T cells from blood, taken after SARS-CoV-2 vaccination. These receptors all come from a human donor who had recovered from COVID-19.

The V and J genes are TRBV6-1 and TRBJ1-3, with a weak D call TRBD1 (6 bases). Germline values: CDR1 MNHNS, CDR2 SASEGT. The CDR3 spans 16 residues. The V gene lost 6 bases and the J gene lost 2 bases, with 17 bases spanning the gap. DNA of the CDR3: TGTGCCAGCAGATCGCAGGGGAGGCTGACTGGAAACACCATATATTTT. Residues: CASRSQGRLTGNTIYF.

This rearrangement joins TRBV28 to TRBJ1-2; tentative D call: TRBD1 (6 bases). Trimming shortened V by 10 bases and J by 4 bases, and 25 bases separated the two germline ends. CDR1 MDHEN and CDR2 SYDVKM come from the germline V gene. This CDR3 region has 16 residues. CDR3 DNA sequence: TGTGCCATCACTCCGGGTGGGGGAGGGGGAGTCTATGGCTACACCTTC. Translating it yields CAITPGGGGGVYGYTF.

This clonotype was recorded once. The rearrangement links TRBV5-1 to TRBJ2-7; 7 positions agree with TRBD1. Germline CDR1 and CDR2: SGHRS and YFSETQ. CDR3 length: 14 amino acids. The junction had 6 bases not matched to a gene; V was cut back by 4 bases and J by 2 bases. CDR3 sequence: CASSPSQGAYEQYF. Written as DNA, the CDR3 is TGCGCCAGCAGCCCGAGTCAGGGGGCCTACGAGCAGTACTTC.

The chain is built from TRBV30 and TRBJ1-5, with no clear D. Deletions cut 1 base from V and 0 bases from J, with 4 bases between. CDR3 length equals 13 residues. The germline CDR1 and CDR2 sequences are GTSNPN and SVGIG (reference sequence). The CDR3 DNA reads TGTGCCTGGAGTGCCGATAGCAATCAGCCCCAGCATTTT. Translated, it gives CAWSADSNQPQHF.

The genes are TRBV20-1 and TRBJ2-1, with 8 bases aligning to TRBD1. CDR3 size: 16 residues. Germline CDR1 and CDR2: DFQATT and SNEGSKA (reference sequence). The trim removed 0 bases at V and 4 bases at J, leaving 8 bases unmatched. The CDR3, as DNA: TGCAGTGCTAGAGATCGGGGCAGGGGGCGATACAATGAGCAGTTCTTC. Residues: CSARDRGRGRYNEQFF.

The chain employs TRBV20-1 and TRBJ2-3, with TRBD2 identical over 11 bases. This CDR3 comprises 15 residues. V dropped 4 bases and J dropped 5; count of bases not matched to a gene: 8. CDR1 DFQATT and CDR2 SNEGSKA come from the germline V gene (reference sequence). CDR3 coding DNA: TGCAGTGCTATTCCCGGACTAGCGGGTGGAGATACGCAGTATTTT. This encodes CSAIPGLAGGDTQYF.

This sequence joins TRBV7-9 and TRBJ2-7, with D maybe TRBD1 (6 bases). Germline V gene data show CDR1 as SEHNR and CDR2 as FQNEAQ (reference sequence). CDR3 size: 18 residues. V was pared by 7 bases and J by 0 bases, with 25 bases between. The CDR3 loop reads CASTPPRSGTPSSYEQYF. The DNA for the CDR3 is TGTGCCAGCACCCCGCCAAGGTCCGGGACACCTAGCTCCTACGAGCAGTACTTC.

This chain joins TRBV20-1 and TRBJ2-7; 9 bases fit TRBD1. Germline CDR1 reads DFQATT; CDR2 reads SNEGSKA (reference sequence). The V and J ends lost 2 bases and 6 bases, in that order; junction bases with no gene match: 5. This CDR3 comprises 13 residues. CDR3 bases: TGCAGTGCTAGATTCAGGACAGGGGCCGAGCAGTACTTC. It encodes CSARFRTGAEQYF.

The genes are TRBV2 and TRBJ2-7; D perhaps matches TRBD1 (5 bases). The CDR3 extends over 12 amino acids. The V gene lost 9 bases and the J gene lost 2 bases, with 11 bases spanning the gap. The V gene's germline CDR1 is SNHLY and CDR2 FYNNEI. CDR3 residues: CASTDTAYEQYF. The CDR3 DNA reads TGTGCCAGTACGGACACCGCCTACGAGCAGTACTTC. The whole variable domain, filled in from reference TRBV2 and TRBJ2-7, reads EPEVTQTPSHQVTQMGQEVILRCVPISNHLYFYWYRQILGQKVEFLVSFYNNEISEKSEIFDDQFSVERPDGSNFTLKIRSTKLEDSAMYFCASTDTAYEQYFGPGTRLTVT.

The rearrangement joins TRBV20-1 to TRBJ2-1; 8 bases match TRBD2. V lost 4 bases and J lost 5; bases outside the gene matches: 10. This CDR3 is built from 15 residues. The germline V gene has CDR1 DFQATT and CDR2 SNEGSKA (reference sequence). Here the CDR3 reads CSATRPGRANNEQFF. CDR3 in DNA: TGCAGTGCTACCAGACCCGGGAGGGCCAACAATGAGCAGTTCTTC.

This chain uses TRBV7-3 with TRBJ2-3; D not certain. From germline, CDR1 is SGHTA and CDR2 FQGTGA. V was trimmed by 2 bases and J by 1 base, leaving 10 bases between them. The CDR3 extends over 15 amino acids. The CDR3 DNA sequence: TGTGCCAGCAGCTTAGTTGGGTCCGGCACAGATACGCAGTATTTT. Its translation: CASSLVGSGTDTQYF.

The chain carries TRBV4-3 and TRBJ2-3; 13 bases are shared with TRBD2. J gave up 0 bases and V 0 bases, and 6 bases lay outside the gene matches. CDR1 is LGHNA, CDR2 YSLEER, per germline. This CDR3 is 19 amino acids long. The CDR3 coding sequence is TGCGCCAGCAGCCAAGAGACTAGCGGGAGGCTCCTTAGCACAGATACGCAGTATTTT. It encodes CASSQETSGRLLSTDTQYF.

The chain uses TRBV19 and TRBJ1-1, with a possible D match to TRBD1 (5 bases). This CDR3 has 14 amino acids. Germline CDR1 reads LNHDA; CDR2 reads SQIVND (reference sequence). Trimming stripped 6 bases from V and 2 bases from J, with 13 bases between. The CDR3 is CASRITGTNTEAFF. In DNA, the CDR3 is TGTGCCAGTAGAATCACCGGGACTAACACTGAAGCTTTCTTT. Looking up the rest from reference TRBV19 and TRBJ1-1 gives the full variable domain: DGGITQSPKYLFRKEGQNVTLSCEQNLNHDAMYWYRQDPGQGLRLIYYSQIVNDFQKGDIAEGYSVSREKKESFPLTVTSAQKNPTAFYLCASRITGTNTEAFFGQGTRLTVV.

The V and J genes are TRBV7-9 and TRBJ1-4, with 9 bases lining up with TRBD1. This CDR3 contains 16 residues. From germline, CDR1 is SEHNR and CDR2 FQNEAQ (reference sequence). Trimming at V came to 4 bases and at J to 5 bases, leaving 8 bases not matched to a gene. This CDR3 reads CASSSYLGQGNEKLFF. The CDR3 bases are TGTGCCAGCAGCTCATACCTAGGACAGGGGAATGAAAAACTGTTTTTT.

This clonotype was seen more than once but under ten times. This rearrangement joins TRBV6-4 to TRBJ1-2; 7 bases match TRBD1. The V gene end was trimmed by 6 bases and the J gene end by 1 base; junction bases not matched to a gene: 5. The germline V gene encodes CDR1 MRHNA and CDR2 SNTAGT. This CDR3 contains 14 residues. CDR3 DNA: TGTGCCAGCAGGGTAGACAGGGATAACTATGGCTACACCTTC. This sequence encodes CASRVDRDNYGYTF.

The DNA of the CDR3 is TGTGCCTGGAGTGCATTGACCTCCTATAATTCACCCCTCCACTTT. As protein: CAWSALTSYNSPLHF. The chain has TRBV30 and TRBJ1-6; D gene ambiguous. Per the germline V gene, CDR1 is GTSNPN and CDR2 is SVGIG (reference sequence). Trimming took off 1 base at V and 0 bases at J, with 7 bases between the two ends. The CDR3 has 15 residues.

The chain joins TRBV7-9 to TRBJ1-5; no firm D call. The CDR3 totals 13 residues. Germline assignment: CDR1 SEHNR and CDR2 FQNEAQ (reference sequence). V lost 7 bases and J lost 3, with 10 bases in between. The chain's CDR3 is CASNSFSNQPQHF. In DNA form, the CDR3 reads TGTGCCAGCAACTCATTCTCCAATCAGCCCCAGCATTTT. The full variable domain, completed using reference TRBV7-9 and TRBJ1-5, is DTGVSQNPRHKITKRGQNVTFRCDPISEHNRLYWYRQTLGQGPEFLTYFQNEAQLEKSRLLSDRFSAERPKGSFSTLEIQRTEQGDSAMYLCASNSFSNQPQHFGDGTRLSIL.

The chain has TRBV20-1 and TRBJ1-1; 7 positions agree with TRBD1. The CDR3 contains 15 residues. V lost 1 base and J lost 7; bases outside the gene matches: 12. CDR1 DFQATT and CDR2 SNEGSKA come from the germline V gene (reference sequence). The CDR3 is CSARGEGQNFGEAFF. The CDR3 coding sequence is TGCAGTGCTAGAGGAGAGGGACAGAACTTTGGTGAAGCTTTCTTT.

The chain employs TRBV15 and TRBJ2-7; tentatively, D is TRBD1 (6 bases). V was pared by 2 bases and J by 6 bases, with 17 bases between. This CDR3 is built from 15 residues. The germline V gene has CDR1 LNHNV and CDR2 YYDKDF (reference sequence). This chain's CDR3 is CATSRFAGVKGEQYF. As DNA, the CDR3 is TGTGCCACCAGCAGATTTGCAGGGGTAAAAGGCGAGCAGTACTTC. Filled out from reference TRBV15 and TRBJ2-7, the complete variable domain reads DAMVIQNPRYQVTQFGKPVTLSCSQTLNHNVMYWYQQKSSQAPKLLFHYYDKDFNNEADTPDNFQSRRPNTSFCFLDIRSPGLGDTAMYLCATSRFAGVKGEQYFGPGTRLTVT.

This clonotype was found once. The rearrangement uses TRBV6-5 and TRBJ2-5; D ambiguous. Germline V lookup: CDR1 MNHEY, CDR2 SVGAGI. V was shortened by 0 bases and J by 5 bases, with 1 base between the two germline ends. This CDR3 comprises 11 residues. Here the CDR3 reads CASSYSETQYF. The CDR3 DNA follows: TGTGCCAGCAGTTACTCGGAGACCCAGTACTTC.

The genes are TRBV6-2 or TRBV6-3 and TRBJ2-5; the D is unclear. Germline values: CDR1 MNHEY, CDR2 SVGEGT. Trimming took off 3 bases at V and 4 bases at J, with 9 bases between the two ends. The CDR3 runs 13 residues. The DNA of the CDR3 is TGTGCCAGCAGTTATTTTGGGGTAGAGACCCAGTACTTC. Amino acid sequence: CASSYFGVETQYF.

The chain recombines TRBV11-2 with TRBJ2-5; D is undetermined. Germline lookup yields CDR1 SGHAT and CDR2 FQNNGV. The ends were cut back, 1 base at V and 8 bases at J, with 8 bases in the middle. The CDR3 runs 12 residues. The chain's CDR3 is CASSLAASTQYF. CDR3 DNA sequence: TGTGCCAGCAGCTTAGCGGCCAGCACCCAGTACTTC.

This chain links TRBV2 with TRBJ2-3; D remains ambiguous. The CDR3 has 13 amino acids. Germline values: CDR1 SNHLY, CDR2 FYNNEI. The ends were cut back, 6 bases at V and 0 bases at J, with 7 bases in the middle. The CDR3 sequence is CASRASSTDTQYF. Written as DNA, the CDR3 is TGTGCCAGCAGAGCTTCTAGCACAGATACGCAGTATTTT.

This clonotype came up a few times. The chain employs TRBV2 and TRBJ1-2; a weak D match, TRBD1 (5 bases). CDR3 length equals 12 residues. CDR1 and CDR2 from the germline V gene are SNHLY and FYNNEI. V dropped 5 bases and J dropped 4 bases, with 8 bases sitting between them. In DNA form, the CDR3 reads TGTGCCAGCAGTCGGCAGGGCTATGGCTACACCTTC. Amino acid sequence: CASSRQGYGYTF.

The rearrangement joins TRBV20-1 to TRBJ2-7; D may be TRBD1 or TRBD2 (8 bases each). Germline V gene lookup returns CDR1 DFQATT and CDR2 SNEGSKA (reference sequence). This CDR3 is 16 amino acids long. Trimming shortened V by 6 bases and J by 5 bases, and 26 bases separated the two germline ends. The CDR3 sequence: CSATGGLSGSPHEQYF. As DNA, the CDR3 is TGCAGTGCCACAGGGGGTCTCAGCGGGAGCCCCCACGAGCAGTACTTC.